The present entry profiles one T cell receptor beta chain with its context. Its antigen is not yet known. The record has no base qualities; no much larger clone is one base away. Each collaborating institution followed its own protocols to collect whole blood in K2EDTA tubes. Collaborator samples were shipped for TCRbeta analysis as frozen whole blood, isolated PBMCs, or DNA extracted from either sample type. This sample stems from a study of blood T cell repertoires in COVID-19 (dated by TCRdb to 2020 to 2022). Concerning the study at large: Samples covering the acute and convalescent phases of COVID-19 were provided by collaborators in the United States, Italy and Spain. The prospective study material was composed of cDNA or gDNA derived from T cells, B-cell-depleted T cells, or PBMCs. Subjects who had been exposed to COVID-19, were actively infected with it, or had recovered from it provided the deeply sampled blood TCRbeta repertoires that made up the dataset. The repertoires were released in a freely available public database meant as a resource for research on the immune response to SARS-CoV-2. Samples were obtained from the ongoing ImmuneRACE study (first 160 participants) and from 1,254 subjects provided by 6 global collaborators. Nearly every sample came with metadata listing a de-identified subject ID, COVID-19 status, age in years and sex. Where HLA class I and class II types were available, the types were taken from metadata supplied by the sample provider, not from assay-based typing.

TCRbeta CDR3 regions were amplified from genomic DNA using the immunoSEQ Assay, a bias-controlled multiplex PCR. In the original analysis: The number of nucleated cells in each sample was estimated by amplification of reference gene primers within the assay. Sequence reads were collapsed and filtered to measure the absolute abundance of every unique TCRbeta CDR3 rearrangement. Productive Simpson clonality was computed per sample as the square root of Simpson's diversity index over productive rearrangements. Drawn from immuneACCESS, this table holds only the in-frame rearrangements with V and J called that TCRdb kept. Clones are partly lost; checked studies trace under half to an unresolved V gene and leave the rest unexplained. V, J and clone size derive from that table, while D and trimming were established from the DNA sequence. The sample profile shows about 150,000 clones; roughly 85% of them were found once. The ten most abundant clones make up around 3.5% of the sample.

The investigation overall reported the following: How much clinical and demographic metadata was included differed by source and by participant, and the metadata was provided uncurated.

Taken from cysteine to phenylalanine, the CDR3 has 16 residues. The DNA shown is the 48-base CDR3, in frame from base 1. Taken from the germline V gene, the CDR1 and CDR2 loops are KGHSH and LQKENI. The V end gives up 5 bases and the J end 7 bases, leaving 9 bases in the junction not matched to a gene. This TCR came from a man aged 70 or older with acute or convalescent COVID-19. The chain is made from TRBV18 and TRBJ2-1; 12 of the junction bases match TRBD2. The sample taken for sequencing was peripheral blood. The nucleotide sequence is TGTGCCAGCTCAGCAACCGGGACTAGCGGGTTAAATGAGCAGTTCTTC. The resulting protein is CASSATGTSGLNEQFF.